This T cell receptor beta chain was found in a study of cytomegalovirus exposure and HLA in healthy donors. Note on this clone: The antigen is not known.

Study results and limitations: Sequence variants that were highly shared formed a cluster that was likely a sequencing artifact.

V lost 3 bases and J 2 bases, leaving 17 bases between the germline ends. Germline CDR1 and CDR2: MNHEY and SMNVEV (reference sequence). CDR3 length: 17 residues. Amplification used 60 Vbeta primers and 13 Jbeta primers. Clones were sequenced by immunoSEQ multiplex PCR, and TCRdb holds only the in-frame ones, with some missing. Of over 85,000 clones listed, about 81% are singletons. The sequenced sample was PBMCs. This sequence joins TRBV27 and TRBJ1-5; tentatively, D is TRBD1 (6 bases). The origin of this receptor is a middle-aged man in good health and CMV-seropositive. CDR3 nucleotides: TGTGCCAGCAGTTTGGCGGGGGCTCGGACCGGCAATCAGCCCCAGCATTTT. Translation: CASSLAGARTGNQPQHF.